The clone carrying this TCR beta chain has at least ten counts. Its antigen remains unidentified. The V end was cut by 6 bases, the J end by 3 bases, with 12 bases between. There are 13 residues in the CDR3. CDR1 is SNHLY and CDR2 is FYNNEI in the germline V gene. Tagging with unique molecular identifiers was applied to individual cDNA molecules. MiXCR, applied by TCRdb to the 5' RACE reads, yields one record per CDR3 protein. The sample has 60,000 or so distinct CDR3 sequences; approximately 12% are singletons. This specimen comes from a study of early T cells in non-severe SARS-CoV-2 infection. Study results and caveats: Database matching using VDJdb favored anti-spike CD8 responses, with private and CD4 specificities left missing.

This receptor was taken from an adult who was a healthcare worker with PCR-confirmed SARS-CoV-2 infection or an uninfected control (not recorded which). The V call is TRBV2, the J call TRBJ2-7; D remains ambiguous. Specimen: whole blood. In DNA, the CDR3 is TGTGCCAGCAGGGCCGTTGTACTCTACGAGCAGTACTTC. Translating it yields CASRAVVLYEQYF.